The rows below give T cell receptor beta chains drawn from one sample of a study of T cells in Graves' hyperthyroidism and ophthalmopathy. TCRdb redid the calling of the multiplex PCR reads with MiXCR, one entry per CDR3 protein. Of roughly 330,000 distinct CDR3 sequences in the sample, around a sixth are singletons; the top ten hold 33%. The sequencing input was blood. The receptors derive from a man aged 25-40 years with Graves' hyperthyroidism. CDR3s include the opening cysteine and the closing phenylalanine or tryptophan. Fields, in order: CDR3 length, J gene, V gene, clone size, D gene, CDR3 DNA, CDR3 protein. D genes are given only for firm matches. Some rows have no size entry. The others give once, few or many, or a class for an expanded clone.

15 | TRBJ1-1 | TRBV12-3/TRBV12-4 | many | NA | TGTGCCAGCACCCATAGTGGGGGAATGGGGACTGAAGCTTTCTTT | CASTHSGGMGTEAFF
15 | TRBJ2-7 | TRBV7-6 | many | TRBD2 | TGTGCCAGCAGCCCTCGGTGGACTAGCGGTTACGAGCAGTACTTC | CASSPRWTSGYEQYF
12 | TRBJ2-1 | TRBV12-3/TRBV12-4 | many | TRBD1 | TGTGCCAGCAGTCCGGCGACAGGGAAGCAGTTCTTC | CASSPATGKQFF
14 | TRBJ2-3 | TRBV24-1 | few | NA | TGTGCCGCCAGTGATTCCCCCAGGGCAGATACGCAGTATTTT | CAASDSPRADTQYF
16 | TRBJ1-3 | TRBV18 | many | TRBD1 | TGTGCCAGCTCACCACGACAGGGCGACTCTGGAAACACCATATATTTT | CASSPRQGDSGNTIYF
13 | TRBJ1-2 | TRBV12-3/TRBV12-4 | many | NA | TGTGCCAGCAGCCCTCAGGTGGGGGGTGGCTACACCTTC | CASSPQVGGGYTF
19 | TRBJ2-3 | TRBV7-9 | many | TRBD2 | TGTGCCAGCAGCGATCCGACTAGCGGGAGAATAAGGGGCACAGATACGCAGTATTTT | CASSDPTSGRIRGTDTQYF
15 | TRBJ2-7 | TRBV4-1 | few | TRBD2 | TGCGCCAGCAGCCAGACGACTAGCGAGGCCTACGAGCAGTACTTC | CASSQTTSEAYEQYF
15 | TRBJ1-1 | TRBV19 | few | NA | TGTGCCAGTAGTATAGATCTCGGGGGGCCCACTGAAGCTTTCTTT | CASSIDLGGPTEAFF
13 | TRBJ2-3 | TRBV12-3/TRBV12-4 | NA | NA | TGTGCCAGCACCACCGGGAGCACAAATACGCAGTATTTT | CASTTGSTNTQYF
17 | TRBJ1-1 | TRBV24-1 | many | NA | TGTCCCCCTAACTTGGGGAAGGTCCAAACCATGGGGACTGAAGCTTTCTTT | CPPNLGKVQTMGTEAFF
14 | TRBJ2-2 | TRBV29-1 | many | TRBD1 | TGCAGCGTTGGGACAGGGGGTTGGACCGGGGAGCTGTTTTTT | CSVGTGGWTGELFF
15 | TRBJ2-3 | TRBV30 | few | NA | TGTGCCTGGAGTGGCGAGGGCCTTCGTGTAGATACGCAGTATTTT | CAWSGEGLRVDTQYF
11 | TRBJ2-1 | TRBV20-1 | few | NA | TGCAGTGCCCCGGAGGAGGGTGAGCAGTTCTTC | CSAPEEGEQFF
14 | TRBJ2-2 | TRBV6-1 | NA | TRBD2 | TGTGCCAGCGTGGCGGGAGGGCCGCCCGGGGAGCTGTTTTTT | CASVAGGPPGELFF
14 | TRBJ1-5 | TRBV7-2 | NA | NA | TGTGCCAGCAGCACAACAGGGAGGAATCAGCCCCAGCATTTT | CASSTTGRNQPQHF
15 | TRBJ1-4 | TRBV29-1 | NA | NA | TGCAGCGTTTCCCAGGGGAATTGGAGAAATGAAAAACTGTTTTTT | CSVSQGNWRNEKLFF
18 | TRBJ2-7 | TRBV11-2 | NA | TRBD2 | TGCGCCAGCAGCCAGGGTCGACTAGCGGGAGCCCCGACGTACGAGCAGTACTTC | CASSQGRLAGAPTYEQYF
13 | TRBJ2-5 | TRBV29-1 | NA | NA | TGCAGCGTTGATCACAGGGCACGAGAGACCCAGTACTTC | CSVDHRARETQYF
16 | TRBJ2-1 | TRBV24-1 | many | TRBD2 | TGTGCCACCGGCGGGCGGGAGCTAGCGGGAGTCAATGAGCAGTTCTTC | CATGGRELAGVNEQFF
14 | TRBJ2-3 | TRBV12-3/TRBV12-4 | few | NA | TGTGCCAGCAGCTGGGCGGGACGCACAGATACGCAGTATTTT | CASSWAGRTDTQYF
17 | TRBJ2-2 | TRBV19 | few | NA | TGTGCCAGTAGTATTGGGTCCCAGAGGGCATGGACCGGGGAGCTGTTTTTT | CASSIGSQRAWTGELFF
14 | TRBJ2-7 | TRBV28 | many | NA | TGTGCCAGCAGCGCCGGACAGCCCCCCTACGAGCAGTACTTC | CASSAGQPPYEQYF
16 | TRBJ2-1 | TRBV2 | many | TRBD2 | TGTGCCAGCAGATCCGGACTAGCGGGAGGGCCGGGTGAGCAGTTCTTC | CASRSGLAGGPGEQFF
14 | TRBJ1-5 | TRBV12-3/TRBV12-4 | many | NA | TGTGCCAGCAGTTTCGGTGATAGCAATCAGCCCCAGCATTTT | CASSFGDSNQPQHF
16 | TRBJ2-2 | TRBV27 | many | TRBD2 | TGTGCCAGCACCCTAGCGGGAGGACAACATCCCGGGGAGCTGTTTTTT | CASTLAGGQHPGELFF
14 | TRBJ1-5 | TRBV18 | NA | TRBD1 | TGTGCCAGCTCAAGACAGGGTAAAGCCCAGCCCCAGCATTTT | CASSRQGKAQPQHF